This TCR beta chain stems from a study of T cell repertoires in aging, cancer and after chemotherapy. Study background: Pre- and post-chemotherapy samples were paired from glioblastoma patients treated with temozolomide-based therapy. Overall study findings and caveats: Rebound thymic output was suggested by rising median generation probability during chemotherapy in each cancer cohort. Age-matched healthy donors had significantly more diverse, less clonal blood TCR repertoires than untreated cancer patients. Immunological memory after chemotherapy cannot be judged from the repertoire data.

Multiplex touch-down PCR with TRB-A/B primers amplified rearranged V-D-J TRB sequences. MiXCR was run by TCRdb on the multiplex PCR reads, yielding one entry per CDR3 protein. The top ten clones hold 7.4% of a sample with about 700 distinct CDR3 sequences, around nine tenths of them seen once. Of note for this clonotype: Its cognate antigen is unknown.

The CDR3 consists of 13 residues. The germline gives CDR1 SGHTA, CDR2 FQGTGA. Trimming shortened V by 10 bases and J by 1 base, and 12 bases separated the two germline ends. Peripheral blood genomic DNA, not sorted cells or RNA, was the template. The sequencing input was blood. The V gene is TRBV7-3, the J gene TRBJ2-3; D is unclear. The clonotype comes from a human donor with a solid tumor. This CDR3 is CATRLSGTDTQYF. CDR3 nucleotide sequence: TGTGCCACCAGGCTCTCGGGCACAGATACGCAGTATTTT.